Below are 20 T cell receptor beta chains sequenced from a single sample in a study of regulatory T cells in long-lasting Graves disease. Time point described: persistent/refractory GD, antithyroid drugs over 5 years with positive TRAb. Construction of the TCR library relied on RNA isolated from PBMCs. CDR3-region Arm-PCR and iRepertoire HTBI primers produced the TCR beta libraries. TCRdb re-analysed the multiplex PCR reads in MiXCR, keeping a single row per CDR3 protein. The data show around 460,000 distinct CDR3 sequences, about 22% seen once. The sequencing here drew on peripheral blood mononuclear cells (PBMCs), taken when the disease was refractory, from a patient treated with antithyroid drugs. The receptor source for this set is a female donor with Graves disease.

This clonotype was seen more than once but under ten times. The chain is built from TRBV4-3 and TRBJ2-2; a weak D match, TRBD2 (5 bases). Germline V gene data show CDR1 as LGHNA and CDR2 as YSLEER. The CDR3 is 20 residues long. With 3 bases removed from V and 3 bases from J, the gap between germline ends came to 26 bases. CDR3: CASSQDLLSPAEVDTGELFF. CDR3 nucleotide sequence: TGCGCCAGCAGCCAGGATCTACTATCCCCAGCGGAAGTTGACACCGGGGAGCTGTTTTTT.

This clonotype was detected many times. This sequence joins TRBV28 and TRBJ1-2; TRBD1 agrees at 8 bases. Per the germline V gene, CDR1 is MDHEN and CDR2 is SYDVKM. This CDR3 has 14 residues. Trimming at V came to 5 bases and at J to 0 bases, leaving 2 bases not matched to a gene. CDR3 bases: TGTGCCAGCAGTCCGGACAGGGCTAACTATGGCTACACCTTC. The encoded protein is CASSPDRANYGYTF.

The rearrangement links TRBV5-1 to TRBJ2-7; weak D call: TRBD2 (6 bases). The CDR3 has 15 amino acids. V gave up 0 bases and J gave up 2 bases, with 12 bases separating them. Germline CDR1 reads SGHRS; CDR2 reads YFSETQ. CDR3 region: CASSLAEGGPYEQYF. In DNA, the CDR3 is TGCGCCAGCAGCTTGGCGGAGGGAGGACCCTACGAGCAGTACTTC. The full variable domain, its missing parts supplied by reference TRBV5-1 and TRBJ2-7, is KAGVTQTPRYLIKTRGQQVTLSCSPISGHRSVSWYQQTPGQGLQFLFEYFSETQRNKGNFPGRFSGRQFSNSRSEMNVSTLELGDSALYLCASSLAEGGPYEQYFGPGTRLTVT.

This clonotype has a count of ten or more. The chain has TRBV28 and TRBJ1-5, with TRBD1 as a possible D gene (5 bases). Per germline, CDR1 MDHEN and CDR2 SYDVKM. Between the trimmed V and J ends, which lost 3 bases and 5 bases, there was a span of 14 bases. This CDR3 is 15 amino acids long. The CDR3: CASSFGYSGDQPQHF. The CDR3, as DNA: TGTGCCAGCAGTTTTGGATATTCGGGGGATCAGCCCCAGCATTTT.

Written as DNA, the CDR3 is TGCGCCAGCAGCCAAGAAGTCGGCGGCGGGCCCCTCTATGGCTACACCTTC. It encodes CASSQEVGGGPLYGYTF. The chain is built from TRBV4-3 and TRBJ1-2, with D uncertain. Trimming left V 0 bases short and J 4 bases short, with 18 bases between. Germline V gives CDR1 LGHNA, CDR2 YSLEER. This CDR3 spans 17 amino acids.

CDR3 loop: CASVPTSGGGTGELFF. CDR3 nucleotides: TGTGCCAGCGTACCAACTAGCGGGGGGGGCACCGGGGAGCTGTTTTTT. The V call is TRBV2, the J call TRBJ2-2; 13 bases map to TRBD2. The CDR3 is made up of 16 amino acids. V lost 8 bases to trimming and J lost 4 bases; unmatched junction nucleotides: 7. Germline V CDR1 and CDR2: SNHLY, FYNNEI.

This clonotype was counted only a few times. The CDR3 coding sequence is TGTGCCAGCAGTTTTGGGGGGGTTCGAGAGACCCAGTACTTC. Translating it yields CASSFGGVRETQYF. The rearrangement uses TRBV28 and TRBJ2-5; 7 bases are a match to TRBD2. This CDR3 region has 14 residues. The V gene end was trimmed by 3 bases and the J gene end by 4 bases; junction bases not matched to a gene: 5. Germline values: CDR1 MDHEN, CDR2 SYDVKM. The whole variable domain, remainder taken from reference TRBV28 and TRBJ2-5, is DVKVTQSSRYLVKRTGEKVFLECVQDMDHENMFWYRQDPGLGLRLIYFSYDVKMKEKGDIPEGYSVSREKKERFSLILESASTNQTSMYLCASSFGGVRETQYFGPGTRLLVL.

CDR3 nucleotides: TGCAGCTTAACTAGCGGGAGCTCCTACGAGCAGTACTTC. It codes for CSLTSGSSYEQYF. The J gene is TRBJ2-7, the V gene TRBV20-1; 11 bases agree with TRBD2. This CDR3 comprises 13 residues. The germline V gene encodes CDR1 DFQATT and CDR2 SNEGSKA (reference sequence).

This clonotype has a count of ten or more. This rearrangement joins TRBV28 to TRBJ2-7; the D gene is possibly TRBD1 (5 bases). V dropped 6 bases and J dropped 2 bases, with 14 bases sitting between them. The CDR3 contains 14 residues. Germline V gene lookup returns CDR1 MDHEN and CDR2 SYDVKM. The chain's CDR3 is CASRAVDKAYEQYF. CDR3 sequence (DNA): TGTGCCAGCAGAGCCGTGGACAAAGCCTACGAGCAGTACTTC.

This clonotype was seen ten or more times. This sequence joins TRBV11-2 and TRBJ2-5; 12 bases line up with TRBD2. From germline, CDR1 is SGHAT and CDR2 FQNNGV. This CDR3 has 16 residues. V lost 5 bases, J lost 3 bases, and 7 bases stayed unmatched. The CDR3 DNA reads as TGTGCCAGCAGCCCCTCGCGGACTAGCGGGGAAGAGACCCAGTACTTC. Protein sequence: CASSPSRTSGEETQYF.

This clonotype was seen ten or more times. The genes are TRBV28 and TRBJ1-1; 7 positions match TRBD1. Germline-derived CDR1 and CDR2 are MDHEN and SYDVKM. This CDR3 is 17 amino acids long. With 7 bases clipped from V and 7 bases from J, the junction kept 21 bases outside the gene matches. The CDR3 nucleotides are TGTGCCAGCACTTCTCTGAGGGACAGAGGTTGGGGGAGTGAAGCTTTCTTT. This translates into CASTSLRDRGWGSEAFF.

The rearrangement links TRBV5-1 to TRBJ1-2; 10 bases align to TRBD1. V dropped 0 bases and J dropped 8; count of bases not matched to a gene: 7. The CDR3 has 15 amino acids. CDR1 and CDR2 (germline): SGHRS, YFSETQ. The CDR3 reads CASSLDPDRGRGYTF. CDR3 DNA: TGCGCCAGCAGCTTGGATCCCGACAGGGGGCGAGGCTACACCTTC.

The CDR3 DNA reads TGTGCCAGTAGTACCCCCCCCGGGACAGGGACCAATCAGCCCCAGCATTTT. Its protein is CASSTPPGTGTNQPQHF. The V and J genes are TRBV19 and TRBJ1-5, with 9 bases matching TRBD1. Germline CDR1 and CDR2: LNHDA and SQIVND (reference sequence). The CDR3 is 17 residues long. With V trimmed by 4 bases and J by 3 bases, 10 bases remained unmatched.

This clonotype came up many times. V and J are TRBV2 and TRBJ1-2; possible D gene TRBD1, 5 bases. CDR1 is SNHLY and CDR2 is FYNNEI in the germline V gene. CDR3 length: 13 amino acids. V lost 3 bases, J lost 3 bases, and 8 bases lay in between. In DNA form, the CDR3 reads TGTGCCAGCAGTGAGGGGGAAGACTATGGCTACACCTTC. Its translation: CASSEGEDYGYTF.

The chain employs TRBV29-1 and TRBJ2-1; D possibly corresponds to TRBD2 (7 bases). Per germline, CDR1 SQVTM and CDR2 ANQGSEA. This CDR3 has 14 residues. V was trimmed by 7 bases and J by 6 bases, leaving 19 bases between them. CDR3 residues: CSAGGGRAPNEQFF. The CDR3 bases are TGCAGCGCCGGGGGCGGGAGAGCTCCCAATGAGCAGTTCTTC.

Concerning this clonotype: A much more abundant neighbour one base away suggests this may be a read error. The CDR3: CTSSPARRETQYF. The CDR3 bases are TGTACCAGCAGCCCCGCTCGTAGAGAGACCCAGTACTTC. This rearrangement joins TRBV28 to TRBJ2-5, with D uncertain. The CDR3 covers 13 residues. Germline CDR1 is MDHEN and CDR2 is SYDVKM. Supplemented by reference TRBV28 and TRBJ2-5, the full variable domain reads DVKVTQSSRYLVKRTGEKVFLECVQDMDHENMFWYRQDPGLGLRLIYFSYDVKMKEKGDIPEGYSVSREKKERFSLILESASTNQTSMYLCTSSPARRETQYFGPGTRLLVL.

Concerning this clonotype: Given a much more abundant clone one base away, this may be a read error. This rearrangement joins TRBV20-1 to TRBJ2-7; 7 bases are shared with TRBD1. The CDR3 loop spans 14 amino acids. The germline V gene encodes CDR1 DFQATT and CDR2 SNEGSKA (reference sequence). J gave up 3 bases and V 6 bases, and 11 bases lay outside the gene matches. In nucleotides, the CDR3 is TGCAGTGCATGGTCGGACAGGAGGAACTACGAGCAGTACTTC. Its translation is CSAWSDRRNYEQYF.

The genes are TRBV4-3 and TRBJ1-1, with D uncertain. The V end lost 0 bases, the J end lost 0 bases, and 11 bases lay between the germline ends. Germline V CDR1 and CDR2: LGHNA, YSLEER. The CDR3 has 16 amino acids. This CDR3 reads CASSQDLPVVNTEAFF. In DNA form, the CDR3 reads TGCGCCAGCAGCCAAGATCTGCCCGTAGTGAACACTGAAGCTTTCTTT.

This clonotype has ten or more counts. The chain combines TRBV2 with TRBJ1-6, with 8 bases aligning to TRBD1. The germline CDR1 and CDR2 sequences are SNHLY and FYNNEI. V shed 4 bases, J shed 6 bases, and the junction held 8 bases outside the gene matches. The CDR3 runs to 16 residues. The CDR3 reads CASSALGQAGNSPLHF. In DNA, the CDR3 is TGTGCCAGCAGTGCCTTGGGACAGGCTGGTAATTCACCCCTCCACTTT. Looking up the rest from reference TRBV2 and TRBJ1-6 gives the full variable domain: EPEVTQTPSHQVTQMGQEVILRCVPISNHLYFYWYRQILGQKVEFLVSFYNNEISEKSEIFDDQFSVERPDGSNFTLKIRSTKLEDSAMYFCASSALGQAGNSPLHFGNGTRLTVT.

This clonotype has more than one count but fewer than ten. The CDR3, as DNA: TGTGCCAGCAGCCAAGATGAGGGTTGGGGCACTGAAGCTTTCTTT. It yields the protein CASSQDEGWGTEAFF. The chain uses TRBV3-1 and TRBJ1-1; D call uncertain. Germline CDR1 is LGHDT and CDR2 is YNNKEL (reference sequence). The CDR3 length is 15 residues. Trimming removed 0 bases from V and 4 bases from J, with 12 bases in between.